These 11 T cell receptor beta chains were sequenced from one sample in a study of metastatic and nonmetastatic thyroid tumors. The entire patient cohort was treatment-naive prior to thyroid surgery. TCRdb re-analyzed the PCR reads using MiXCR. The table lists about 17,000 clones, 20% to 30% of them singletons. The sequenced material came from tumor tissue. The receptors were gathered from a female donor with papillary thyroid cancer or a benign thyroid nodule (not recorded which). Some clones in this sample may be carry-over from other donors' samples.

To note about this clone: One base away lies a much larger clone, so this may be a sequencing read error. The identical CDR3 is also encoded by other nucleotide sequences in the sample. This sequence joins TRBV25-1 and TRBJ2-3, with 8 positions matching TRBD2. The CDR3 is 18 residues long. Germline assignment: CDR1 MGHDK and CDR2 SYGVNS. In DNA form, the CDR3 reads TGTGCTCCGGGGGGGGAGGGGCGAACGGGCACGCGCACATATACGCAGTATTTT. Its translation: CAPGGEGRTGTRTYTQYF.

This clone was picked up many times. J is TRBJ1-4 and V is TRBV28; perhaps TRBD1 as D (5 bases). The CDR3 consists of 14 residues. Trimming took 6 bases from V and 4 from J, leaving 12 bases between them. CDR1 MDHEN and CDR2 SYDVKM come from the germline V gene. The CDR3 is CASSLGRNNEKLFF. CDR3 DNA: TGTGCCAGCAGCCTGGGACGGAATAATGAAAAACTGTTTTTT.

This clone occurred many times. The chain is built from TRBV5-1 and TRBJ1-1, with no clear D. The germline V gene encodes CDR1 SGHRS and CDR2 YFSETQ. Trimming removed 10 bases at V and 9 bases at J, with 22 bases between. The CDR3 totals 13 residues. CDR3 sequence (DNA): TGCGCCCGTCAAAATTCGGTCGGAGAGCAAGCTTTCTTT. This encodes CARQNSVGEQAFF.

In its sample, this clone was seen many times. J is TRBJ1-2 and V is TRBV25-1; D remains ambiguous. CDR1 is MGHDK, CDR2 SYGVNS, per germline. This CDR3 has 12 amino acids. Between the trimmed V and J ends, which lost 5 bases and 8 bases, there was a span of 12 bases. CDR3 loop: CASSLGGRGYTF. For the CDR3, the DNA is TGTGCCAGCAGTCTGGGAGGGAGGGGCTACACCTTC.

This clone was detected many times. The chain carries TRBV5-1 and TRBJ1-3; D is perhaps TRBD1 (5 bases). Trimming shortened V by 2 bases and J by 0 bases, and 6 bases separated the two germline ends. The CDR3 totals 14 residues. Germline assignment: CDR1 SGHRS and CDR2 YFSETQ. The CDR3: CASSFDSSGNTIYF. The CDR3 region has the DNA TGCGCCAGCAGCTTTGACAGCTCTGGAAACACCATATATTTT. The complete variable domain, with remaining parts taken from reference TRBV5-1 and TRBJ1-3, reads KAGVTQTPRYLIKTRGQQVTLSCSPISGHRSVSWYQQTPGQGLQFLFEYFSETQRNKGNFPGRFSGRQFSNSRSEMNVSTLELGDSALYLCASSFDSSGNTIYFGEGSWLTVV.

The table lists this clone with a few counts. V and J are TRBV19 and TRBJ2-5; maybe TRBD2 (6 bases). The V gene's germline CDR1 is LNHDA and CDR2 SQIVND (reference sequence). The V gene lost 4 bases and the J gene lost 7 bases, with 13 bases spanning the gap. This CDR3 spans 13 amino acids. CDR3 sequence reads: CASSTGTSGTQYF. The DNA of the CDR3 is TGTGCCAGTAGTACCGGGACTTCGGGGACCCAGTACTTC.

The gene calls are TRBV11-1 and TRBJ2-1, with TRBD2 matching over 15 bases. The CDR3 is 18 amino acids. V dropped 2 bases and J dropped 5; count of bases not matched to a gene: 7. In germline, CDR1 is SGHAT, CDR2 FQDESV (reference sequence). The CDR3 nucleotides read TGTGCCAGCAGCTTACTTCCGGGACTAGCGGGAGGAGACAATGAGCAGTTCTTC. This translates into CASSLLPGLAGGDNEQFF.

In its sample, this clone is medium-sized. The chain joins TRBV6-1 to TRBJ2-7, with 8 bases matching TRBD2. CDR1 is MNHNS, CDR2 SASEGT, per germline. The CDR3 runs to 14 residues. V gave up 8 bases and J gave up 1 base; unmatched junction bases: 7. CDR3: CASRELAVSYEQYF. For the CDR3, the DNA is TGTGCCAGCCGGGAACTAGCGGTATCCTACGAGCAGTACTTC.

This clone was seen only a few times. Here the CDR3 reads CASSWGGQVGAGELFF. The CDR3 DNA is TGTGCCAGCAGTTGGGGAGGACAGGTTGGTGCCGGGGAGCTGTTTTTT. The chain couples TRBV6-5 to TRBJ2-2, with D perhaps matching TRBD1 (7 bases). CDR1 and CDR2 (germline): MNHEY, SVGAGI. The CDR3 runs 16 residues. V was clipped by 4 bases and J by 6 bases, with 18 bases between them.

This clone was observed many times. One end of the junction is discordant with germline, which a read error may explain. The chain is built from TRBV12-3 or TRBV12-4 and TRBJ1-5; the D gene is possibly TRBD1 (6 bases). The CDR3 loop spans 13 amino acids. In DNA, the CDR3 is TGTGCCGGCAGTGCGGGGGGCAGTCAGCCCCAGCATTTT. Residues: CAGSAGGSQPQHF.

The CDR3 sequence is CAISESRLLMYNEQFF. CDR3 DNA: TGTGCCATCAGTGAGTCGAGGTTATTAATGTACAATGAGCAGTTCTTC. The chain combines TRBV10-3 with TRBJ2-1; no clear D gene. Trimming removed 0 bases from V and 4 bases from J, with 13 bases in between. This CDR3 has 16 residues. Germline lookup yields CDR1 ENHRY and CDR2 SYGVKD.